The 17 T cell receptor beta chains given below trace back to one sample, sequenced in a study of T cells in tumors after PD-1 blockade (dated by TCRdb to between 2018 and 2020). The library was prepared using the immunoSEQ multiplex PCR assay. TCRdb provides this immuneACCESS table in a form limited to in-frame rearrangements. Some clones are lacking; in checked studies, under half of them reflect an unresolved V gene, and why the rest are absent is not known. The sample has under 75,000 clones on record, less than 85% of them singletons. Of the sample, around 5% is held by the ten largest clones. The sample's time point label, decoded: after anti-PD-1 therapy. Sequencing used PBMCs, obtained after anti-PD-1 treatment. The receptor source for this set is a human donor with basal cell carcinoma.

The chain combines TRBV4-1 with TRBJ2-5, with D maybe TRBD1 (5 bases). Germline-derived CDR1 and CDR2 are MGHRA and YSYEKL. With 1 base removed from V and 3 bases from J, the gap between germline ends came to 15 bases. The CDR3 covers 16 residues. The CDR3 loop reads CASSQGTGHLKETQYF. The CDR3 coding sequence is TGCGCCAGCAGCCAAGGCACAGGACACCTCAAAGAGACCCAGTACTTC.

The chain combines TRBV27 with TRBJ1-6; 8 bases are shared with TRBD1. CDR1 MNHEY and CDR2 SMNVEV come from the germline V gene (reference sequence). The CDR3 has 15 amino acids. Unmatched junction bases numbered 7, after V lost 5 bases and J lost 7 bases. The chain's CDR3 is CASSPTGARNSPLHF. CDR3 DNA sequence: TGTGCCAGCAGTCCGACAGGGGCGCGAAATTCACCCCTCCACTTT.

The CDR3 DNA reads TGTGCCAGCAGCTCTCGGGGGGGCCCGGGAGATACGCAGTATTTT. Encoded protein: CASSSRGGPGDTQYF. V usage is TRBV3-1 (or the pseudogene TRBV3-2) and J usage is TRBJ2-3; 8 bases fit TRBD2. This CDR3 region has 15 residues. Germline CDR1 LGHDT, CDR2 YNNKEL (reference sequence). V lost 5 bases to trimming and J lost 5 bases; unmatched junction nucleotides: 9.

The genes are TRBV5-1 and TRBJ1-4, with 10 bases matching TRBD1. The ends lost 1 base at V and 7 bases at J; junction bases unmatched: 4. Germline CDR1 and CDR2: SGHRS and YFSETQ. The CDR3 runs to 15 residues. The CDR3 is CASSLRTGGGEKLFF. In DNA, the CDR3 is TGCGCCAGCAGCTTGAGGACAGGGGGTGGTGAAAAACTGTTTTTT.

The chain uses TRBV5-6 and TRBJ1-4, with D possibly TRBD1 on 5 matching bases. Germline CDR1 is SGHDT and CDR2 is YYEEEE. V was clipped by 2 bases and J by 4 bases, with 15 bases between them. The length of the CDR3 is 16 residues. The CDR3 here is CASSLGRARGNEKLFF. The CDR3 nucleotides read TGTGCCAGCAGCTTAGGCAGGGCGCGAGGTAATGAAAAACTGTTTTTT.

The rearrangement uses TRBV19 and TRBJ2-1, with a weak D call TRBD1 (6 bases). The CDR3 totals 16 residues. CDR1 is LNHDA and CDR2 is SQIVND in the germline V gene (reference sequence). V was clipped by 4 bases and J by 8 bases, with 21 bases between them. The CDR3 protein is CASSKNRDGFGDEQFF. CDR3 DNA sequence: TGTGCCAGTAGTAAGAACAGGGACGGGTTCGGGGATGAGCAGTTCTTC.

J is TRBJ1-1 and V is TRBV6-2 or TRBV6-3; D is unclear. V was cut by 5 bases and J by 1 base, with 8 bases left in between. Germline assignment: CDR1 MNHEY and CDR2 SVGEGT. The CDR3 length is 13 residues. CDR3 nucleotide sequence: TGTGCCAGCAGTCGACGGTGGAACACTGAAGCTTTCTTT. Encoded protein: CASSRRWNTEAFF.

The chain has TRBV7-8 and TRBJ1-5; TRBD1 might be the D (6 bases). The CDR3 spans 14 residues. CDR1 SGHVS and CDR2 FQNEAQ come from the germline V gene. Trimming pared 3 bases from V and 6 bases from J, leaving 12 bases between. CDR3 loop: CASSFAGAGQPQHF. CDR3 DNA sequence: TGTGCCAGCAGCTTTGCAGGGGCGGGTCAGCCCCAGCATTTT.

This clone appeared once. This chain uses TRBV10-1 with TRBJ1-5, with TRBD1 as a possible D gene (6 bases). Germline V gene sequence: CDR1 WNHNN, CDR2 SYGVQD (reference sequence). V was clipped by 8 bases and J by 6 bases, with 23 bases between them. There are 16 residues in the CDR3. CDR3 sequence (DNA): TGCGCCAGCCGGTCGGGGGGCTCGGATGTAGGTCAGCCCCAGCATTTT. Amino acid sequence: CASRSGGSDVGQPQHF.

With respect to this clone: One junction end disagrees with the germline gene, perhaps due to a read error. The V gene is TRBV7-2, the J gene TRBJ2-7; D gene unclear. In germline, CDR1 is SGHTA, CDR2 FQGNSA. The CDR3 loop spans 12 amino acids. The CDR3 sequence is CAGSSPNELQYF. CDR3 nucleotide sequence: TGTGCCGGCAGCTCACCCAATGAGTTGCAGTACTTC.

The chain combines TRBV1 with TRBJ2-4; TRBD2, the table's D call, lacks a check against the DNA. TRBV1 corresponds to a pseudogene. The CDR3 has 15 amino acids. The CDR3 nucleotides are TGCACCAGCAGCCCTCTAGCGGGGGGGAGAAACATTCAGTACTTC. This sequence encodes CTSSPLAGGRNIQYF.

V and J are TRBV4-2 and TRBJ1-6, with TRBD1 identical over 10 bases. Germline CDR1 reads LGHNA; CDR2 reads YNFKEQ. V gave up 0 bases and J gave up 10 bases; unmatched junction bases: 6. The CDR3 is 16 amino acids. CDR3 region: CASSQDGGQGLSPLHF. The CDR3 nucleotides are TGTGCCAGCAGCCAAGATGGGGGACAGGGGTTATCACCCCTCCACTTT.

V and J are TRBV18 and TRBJ2-7, with a tentative D call TRBD2 (6 bases). Germline-derived CDR1 and CDR2 are KGHSH and LQKENI. The CDR3 contains 13 residues. V was pared by 3 bases and J by 5 bases, with 11 bases between. DNA for the CDR3: TGTGCCAGCTCACCGGCGGGGCAACACGAGCAGTACTTC. Translation: CASSPAGQHEQYF.

V is TRBV3-1 (or the pseudogene TRBV3-2) and J is TRBJ2-1; 7 nucleotides line up with TRBD2. Trimming took 3 bases from V and 8 from J; bases not matched to a gene: 1. The CDR3 has 12 residues. Germline V gene sequence: CDR1 LGHDT, CDR2 YNNKEL (reference sequence). In DNA, the CDR3 is TGTGCCAGCAGCCAGGGAGGGGATGAGCAGTTCTTC. This gives the protein CASSQGGDEQFF.

The chain uses TRBV3-1 (or the pseudogene TRBV3-2) and TRBJ2-3; the match to TRBD2 covers 10 bases. Germline CDR1 is LGHDT and CDR2 is YNNKEL (reference sequence). The CDR3 has 19 amino acids. V shed 3 bases, J shed 6 bases, and the junction held 18 bases outside the gene matches. The CDR3: CASSQDPTGTSDVRDTQYF. In DNA form, the CDR3 reads TGTGCCAGCAGCCAGGACCCTACCGGGACTAGCGACGTCCGCGATACGCAGTATTTT.

The V and J genes are TRBV19 and TRBJ1-2; 8 bases are shared with TRBD1. The CDR3 contains 13 residues. Germline assignment: CDR1 LNHDA and CDR2 SQIVND (reference sequence). V was pared by 10 bases and J by 4 bases, with 8 bases of the junction left unmatched. CDR3 region: CATGTGPGYGYTF. The CDR3, as DNA: TGTGCCACCGGGACAGGCCCTGGCTATGGCTACACCTTC.

The V and J genes are TRBV18 and TRBJ2-3; TRBD2 matches 11 bases. This CDR3 comprises 17 residues. Trimming took 1 base from V and 1 from J; bases not matched to a gene: 4. Germline V lookup: CDR1 KGHSH, CDR2 LQKENI. The CDR3 region has the DNA TGTGCCAGCTCACCACAGTCTAGCGGGGGGCGCACAGATACGCAGTATTTT. Amino acids: CASSPQSSGGRTDTQYF.